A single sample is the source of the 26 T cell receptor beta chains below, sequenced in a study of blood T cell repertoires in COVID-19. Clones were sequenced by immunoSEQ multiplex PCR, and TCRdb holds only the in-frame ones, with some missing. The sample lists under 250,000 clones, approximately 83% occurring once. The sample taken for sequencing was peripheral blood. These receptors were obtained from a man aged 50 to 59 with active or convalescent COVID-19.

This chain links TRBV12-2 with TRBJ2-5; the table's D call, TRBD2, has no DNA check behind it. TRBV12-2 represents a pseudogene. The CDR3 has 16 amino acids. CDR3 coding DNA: TGTGCAAGTCGCTTAGATAGCGGGGGACGGCAAGAGACCCAGTACTTC. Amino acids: CASRLDSGGRQETQYF.

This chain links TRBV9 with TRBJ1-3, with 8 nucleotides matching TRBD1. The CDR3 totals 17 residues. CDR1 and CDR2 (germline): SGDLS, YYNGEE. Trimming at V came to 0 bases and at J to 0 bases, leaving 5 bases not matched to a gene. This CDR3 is CASSVAGTGLSGNTIYF. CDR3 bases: TGTGCCAGCAGCGTAGCCGGGACAGGCCTCTCTGGAAACACCATATATTTT.

The CDR3 is CASRRPGGRVDTEAFF. DNA of the CDR3: TGTGCCAGCCGGCGGCCAGGGGGCAGGGTAGACACTGAAGCTTTCTTT. The chain uses TRBV28 and TRBJ1-1; 8 bases agree with TRBD1. V lost 8 bases and J lost 3; bases outside the gene matches: 14. In germline, CDR1 is MDHEN, CDR2 SYDVKM. There are 16 residues in the CDR3.

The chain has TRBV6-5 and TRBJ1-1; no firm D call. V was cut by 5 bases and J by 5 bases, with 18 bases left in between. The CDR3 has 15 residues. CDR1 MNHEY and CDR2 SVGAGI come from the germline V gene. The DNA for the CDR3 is TGTGCCAGCAGTCCACAAGGCCGGGGAAGTACTGAAGCTTTCTTT. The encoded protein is CASSPQGRGSTEAFF.

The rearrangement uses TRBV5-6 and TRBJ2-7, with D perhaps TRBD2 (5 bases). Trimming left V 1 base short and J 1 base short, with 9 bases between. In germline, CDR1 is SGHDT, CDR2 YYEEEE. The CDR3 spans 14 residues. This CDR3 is CASSLYGDSYEQYF. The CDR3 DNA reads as TGTGCCAGCAGCTTGTACGGGGATTCCTACGAGCAGTACTTC.

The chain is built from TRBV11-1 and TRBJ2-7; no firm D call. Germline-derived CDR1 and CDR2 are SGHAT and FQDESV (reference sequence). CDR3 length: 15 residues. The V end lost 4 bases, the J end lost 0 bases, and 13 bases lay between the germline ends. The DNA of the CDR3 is TGTGCCAGCAGCTATTCCCAGGTGATCTCCTACGAGCAGTACTTC. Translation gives CASSYSQVISYEQYF.

The CDR3 is CASSSRQGNGEPIRYF. The CDR3 DNA reads TGTGCCAGCAGTTCCCGGCAGGGGAATGGCGAGCCGATCAGGTACTTC. The chain carries TRBV27 and TRBJ2-7; perhaps TRBD1 as D (6 bases). The germline V and J ends were trimmed by 4 bases and 12 bases, with 28 bases remaining between them. The germline V gene has CDR1 MNHEY and CDR2 SMNVEV (reference sequence). This CDR3 region has 16 residues.

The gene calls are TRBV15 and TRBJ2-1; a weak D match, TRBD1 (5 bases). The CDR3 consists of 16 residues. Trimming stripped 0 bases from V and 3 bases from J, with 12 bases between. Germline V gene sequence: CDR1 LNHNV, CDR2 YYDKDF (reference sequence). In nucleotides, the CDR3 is TGTGCCACCAGCAGAGATTTGGGGCTTCTCTACAATGAGCAGTTCTTC. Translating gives CATSRDLGLLYNEQFF.

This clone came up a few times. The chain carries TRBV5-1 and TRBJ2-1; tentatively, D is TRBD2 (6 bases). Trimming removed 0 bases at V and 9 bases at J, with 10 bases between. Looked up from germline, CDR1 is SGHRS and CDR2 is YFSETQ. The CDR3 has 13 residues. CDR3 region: CASSLAVGGEQFF. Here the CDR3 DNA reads TGCGCCAGCAGCTTGGCCGTCGGGGGTGAGCAGTTCTTC.

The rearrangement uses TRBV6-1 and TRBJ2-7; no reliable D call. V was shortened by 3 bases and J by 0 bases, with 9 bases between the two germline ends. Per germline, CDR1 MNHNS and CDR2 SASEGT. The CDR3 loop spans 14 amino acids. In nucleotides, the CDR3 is TGTGCCAGCAGTGATCTTTGGGCCTCCTACGAGCAGTACTTC. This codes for CASSDLWASYEQYF.

CDR3 amino acids: CASSNPQGWGNTEAFF. CDR3 bases: TGTGCCAGTAGTAACCCGCAGGGGTGGGGGAACACTGAAGCTTTCTTT. This chain links TRBV19 with TRBJ1-1, with a tentative D call TRBD1 (6 bases). The CDR3 has 16 residues. Germline-derived CDR1 and CDR2 are LNHDA and SQIVND (reference sequence). V dropped 4 bases and J dropped 1 base, with 16 bases sitting between them.

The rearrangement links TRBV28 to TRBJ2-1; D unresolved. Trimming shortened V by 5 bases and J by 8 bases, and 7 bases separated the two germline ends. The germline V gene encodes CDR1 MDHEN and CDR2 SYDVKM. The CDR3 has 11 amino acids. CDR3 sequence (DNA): TGTGCCAGCAGTATTTTCTATGAGCAGTTCTTC. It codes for CASSIFYEQFF.

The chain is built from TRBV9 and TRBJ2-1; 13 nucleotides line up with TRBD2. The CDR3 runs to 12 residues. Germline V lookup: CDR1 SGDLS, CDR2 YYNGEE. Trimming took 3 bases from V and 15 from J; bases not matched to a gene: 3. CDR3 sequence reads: CASSGTSGGLFF. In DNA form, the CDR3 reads TGTGCCAGCAGCGGGACTAGCGGGGGATTGTTCTTC.

The CDR3 DNA reads TGTGCCTGGAGTGTTATAGAGACCCAGTACTTC. Residues: CAWSVIETQYF. The chain has TRBV30 and TRBJ2-5; D not certain. The CDR3 loop spans 11 amino acids. The V end lost 0 bases, the J end lost 4 bases, and 3 bases lay between the germline ends. In germline, CDR1 is GTSNPN, CDR2 SVGIG (reference sequence).

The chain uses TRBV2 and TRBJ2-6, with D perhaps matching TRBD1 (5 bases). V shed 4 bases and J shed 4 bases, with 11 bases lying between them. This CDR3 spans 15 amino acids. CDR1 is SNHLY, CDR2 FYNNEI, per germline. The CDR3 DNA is TGTGCCAGCAGTGTGTTAGGGGCGGGGGCCAACGTCCTGACTTTC. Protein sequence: CASSVLGAGANVLTF.

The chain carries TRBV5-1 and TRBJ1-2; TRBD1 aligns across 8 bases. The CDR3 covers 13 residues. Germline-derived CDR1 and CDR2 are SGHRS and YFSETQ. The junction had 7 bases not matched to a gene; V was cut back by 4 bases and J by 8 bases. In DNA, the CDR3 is TGCGCCAGCAGCCTGGGACAGGCTGGGGGCTACACCTTC. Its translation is CASSLGQAGGYTF.

This chain's CDR3 is CASSLLLGSLVQFF. In DNA, the CDR3 is TGTGCCAGCAGCCTCCTGCTGGGCTCTCTCGTGCAGTTCTTC. The J gene is TRBJ2-1, the V gene TRBV4-2; D not resolved. The germline V gene encodes CDR1 LGHNA and CDR2 YNFKEQ. V gave up 4 bases and J gave up 12 bases, with 19 bases separating them. This CDR3 region has 14 residues.

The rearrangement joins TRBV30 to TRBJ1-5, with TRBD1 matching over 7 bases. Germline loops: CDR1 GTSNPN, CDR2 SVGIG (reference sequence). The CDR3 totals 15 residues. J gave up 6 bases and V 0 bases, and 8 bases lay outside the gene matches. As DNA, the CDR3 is TGTGCCTGGAGTGTAGAAGGGGGCTTGATTCAGCCCCAGCATTTT. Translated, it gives CAWSVEGGLIQPQHF.

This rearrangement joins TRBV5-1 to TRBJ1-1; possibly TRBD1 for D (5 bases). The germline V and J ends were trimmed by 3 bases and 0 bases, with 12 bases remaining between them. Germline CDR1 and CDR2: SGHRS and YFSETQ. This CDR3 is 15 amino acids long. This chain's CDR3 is CASSWRGRVNTEAFF. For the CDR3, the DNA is TGCGCCAGCAGCTGGAGGGGCAGGGTGAACACTGAAGCTTTCTTT.

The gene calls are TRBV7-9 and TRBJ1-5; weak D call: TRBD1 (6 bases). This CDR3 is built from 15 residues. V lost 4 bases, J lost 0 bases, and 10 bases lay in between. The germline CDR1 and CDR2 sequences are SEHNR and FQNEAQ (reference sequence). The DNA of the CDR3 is TGTGCCAGCAGCTCGACAGGTAGTAGCAATCAGCCCCAGCATTTT. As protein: CASSSTGSSNQPQHF.

This CDR3 is CASAWTENNSPLHF. CDR3 in DNA: TGTGCCAGCGCCTGGACAGAGAATAATTCACCCCTCCACTTT. The J gene is TRBJ1-6, the V gene TRBV2; weak D call: TRBD1 (6 bases). CDR3 size: 14 residues. The V gene's germline CDR1 is SNHLY and CDR2 FYNNEI. V dropped 8 bases and J dropped 5 bases, with 13 bases sitting between them.

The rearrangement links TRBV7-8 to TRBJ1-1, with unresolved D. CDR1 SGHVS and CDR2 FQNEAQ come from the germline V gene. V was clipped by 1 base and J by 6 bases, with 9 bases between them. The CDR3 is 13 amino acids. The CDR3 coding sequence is TGTGCCAGCAGCTTAGGGTTCGGGGCTGAAGCTTTCTTT. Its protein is CASSLGFGAEAFF.

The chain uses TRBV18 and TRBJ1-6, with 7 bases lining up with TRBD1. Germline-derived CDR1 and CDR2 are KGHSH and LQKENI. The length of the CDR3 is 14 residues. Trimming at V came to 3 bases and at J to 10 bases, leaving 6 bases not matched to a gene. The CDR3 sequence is CASSPEGAGSPLHF. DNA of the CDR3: TGTGCCAGCTCACCCGAGGGGGCTGGGTCACCCCTCCACTTT.

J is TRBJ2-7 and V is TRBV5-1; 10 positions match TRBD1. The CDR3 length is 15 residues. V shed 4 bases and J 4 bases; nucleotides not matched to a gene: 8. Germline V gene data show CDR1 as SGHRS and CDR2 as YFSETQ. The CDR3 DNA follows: TGCGCCAGCAGCCCGGAGACAGGGGGCGCGTACGAGCAGTACTTC. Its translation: CASSPETGGAYEQYF.

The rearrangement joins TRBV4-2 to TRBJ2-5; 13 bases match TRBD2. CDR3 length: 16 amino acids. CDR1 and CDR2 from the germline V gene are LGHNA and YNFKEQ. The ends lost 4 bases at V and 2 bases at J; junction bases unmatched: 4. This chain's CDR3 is CASSLGTSGEQETQYF. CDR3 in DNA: TGTGCCAGCAGCCTAGGGACTAGCGGGGAACAAGAGACCCAGTACTTC.

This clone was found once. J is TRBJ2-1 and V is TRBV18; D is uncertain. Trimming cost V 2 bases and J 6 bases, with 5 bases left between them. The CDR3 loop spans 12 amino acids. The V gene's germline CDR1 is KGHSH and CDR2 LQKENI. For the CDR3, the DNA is TGTGCCAGCTCACCAAACAGCAATGAGCAGTTCTTC. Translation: CASSPNSNEQFF. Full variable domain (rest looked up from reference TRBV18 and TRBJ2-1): NAGVMQNPRHLVRRRGQEARLRCSPMKGHSHVYWYRQLPEEGLKFMVYLQKENIIDESGMPKERFSAEFPKEGPSILRIQQVVRGDSAAYFCASSPNSNEQFFGPGTRLTVL.